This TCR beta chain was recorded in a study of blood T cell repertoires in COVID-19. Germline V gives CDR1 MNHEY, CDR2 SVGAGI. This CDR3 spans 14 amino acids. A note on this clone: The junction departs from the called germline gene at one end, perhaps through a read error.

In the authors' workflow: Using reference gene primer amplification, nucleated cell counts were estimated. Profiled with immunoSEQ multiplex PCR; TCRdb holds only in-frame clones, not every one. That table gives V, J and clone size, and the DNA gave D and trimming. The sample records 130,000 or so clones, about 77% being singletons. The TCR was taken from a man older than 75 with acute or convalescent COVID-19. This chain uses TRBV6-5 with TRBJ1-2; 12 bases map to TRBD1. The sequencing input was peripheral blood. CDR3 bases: TGTGCCACCACCACCGGGACAGGGGGCATTGTATACACATTC. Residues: CATTTGTGGIVYTF.